The TCR beta chain described here comes from a study of T cell responses to AZD1222 COVID-19 vaccine. This clone was seen just once. The antigen remains unidentified. Second-dose schedules of about 4 or about 12 weeks were combined. The data were produced by immunoSEQ multiplex PCR, yet TCRdb's version contains in-frame clones alone and is incomplete. The sample has about 140,000 clones; about 89% are singletons. This CDR3 spans 12 amino acids. Germline assignment: CDR1 SGHTA and CDR2 FQGNSA. V lost 6 bases and J 5 bases, leaving 11 bases between the germline ends. Broader study findings: Nearly half of spike-specific TCRs reportedly target variant regions that are unmutated in the B.1.351 and B.1.1.7 variants. Repertoires were obtained solely post-peak T cell response. Dominant at 160-218 and 743-854, vaccine-associated CD4 TCRs also spanned spike.

The sequence derives from an adult who received the AZD1222 COVID-19 vaccine. The chain is built from TRBV7-2 and TRBJ2-7, with D perhaps matching TRBD2 (6 bases). The sequencing here drew on peripheral blood, taken 28 days after the second AZD1222 dose. The CDR3 DNA follows: TGTGCCAGCAGTTTTTCTAGCGACGAGCAGTACTTC. This translates into CASSFSSDEQYF.